This entry features one TCR beta chain sequence. Its antigen remains unidentified. One end of the junction fails to match germline, which may point to a read error. Germline assignment: CDR1 DFQATT and CDR2 SNEGSKA (reference sequence). This CDR3 comprises 13 residues. The sample originates from a study of breast tumors, draining lymph nodes, adjacent tissues. General study points: Compared with lymph nodes, tumors were less diverse; compared with nontumor tissue, more.

From the multiplex PCR reads, TCRdb called clonotypes with MiXCR, one entry per CDR3 protein. Of just under 65,000 distinct CDR3 sequences listed, around three fifths are singletons. Sequencing was done on a sample of breast tumor tissue. This rearrangement joins TRBV20-1 to TRBJ2-1; D is perhaps TRBD1 (6 bases). The TCR originated in a female donor with breast cancer. Some clones in this sample may be carry-over from other donors' samples. Written as DNA, the CDR3 is TGCAGTGCTACCGTAACAGGGTACAATGCGCAGTTCTTC. Translation gives CSATVTGYNAQFF.